This T cell receptor beta chain was retrieved from a study of identical twins' blood T cells. Study-wide findings and caveats: Shared CDR3 clonotype counts between two donors mainly tracked the product of their cloneset sizes, twins included.

This CDR3 region has 14 residues. The V gene lost 8 bases and the J gene lost 5 bases, with 18 bases spanning the gap. Germline CDR1 and CDR2: SNHLY and FYNNEI. TCRdb processed the 5' RACE reads anew with MiXCR; each CDR3 protein has one entry. The sample gives fewer than 450,000 distinct CDR3 sequences, about 28% of which show up once; roughly 6.1% is in the top ten. A remark on this clonotype: Its antigen is undetermined.

The V gene is TRBV2, the J gene TRBJ2-5; D perhaps matches TRBD1 (5 bases). The sequenced sample consisted of PBMCs. The origin of this receptor is a woman aged 18 to 55 in good health. Here the CDR3 reads CASQWGPCLETQYF. The DNA for the CDR3 is TGTGCCAGCCAATGGGGCCCCTGCCTCGAGACCCAGTACTTC. The full variable domain, completed using reference TRBV2 and TRBJ2-5, is EPEVTQTPSHQVTQMGQEVILRCVPISNHLYFYWYRQILGQKVEFLVSFYNNEISEKSEIFDDQFSVERPDGSNFTLKIRSTKLEDSAMYFCASQWGPCLETQYFGPGTRLLVL.